One sample yielded the 14 T cell receptor beta chains listed below, sequenced in a study of PD-L1 blockade in urothelial cancer. Repertoires were generated with immunoSEQ multiplex PCR, while TCRdb's copy carries only in-frame clones and drops some. The table lists 55,000 or so clones, around 82% of them singletons, with 5.5% to 7% in the top ten. Sequenced here: PBMCs, sampled around atezolizumab (anti-PD-L1) treatment. These receptors were obtained from a man in his forties with urothelial cancer.

This clone was detected once. The chain employs TRBV5-5 and TRBJ1-2; 7 nucleotides match TRBD1. Germline values: CDR1 SGHKS, CDR2 YYEKEE (reference sequence). The length of the CDR3 is 15 residues. Trimming at V came to 3 bases and at J to 2 bases, leaving 7 bases not matched to a gene. The CDR3 region has the DNA TGTGCCAGCAGCTCATGGACAGGAACCAACTATGGCTACACCTTC. Residues: CASSSWTGTNYGYTF. The variable domain in full, completed from reference TRBV5-5 and TRBJ1-2, reads DAGVTQSPTHLIKTRGQQVTLRCSPISGHKSVSWYQQVLGQGPQFIFQYYEKEERGRGNFPDRFSARQFPNYSSELNVNALLLGDSALYLCASSSWTGTNYGYTFGSGTRLTVV.

This clone is a singleton in its sample. Here the CDR3 reads CASSRNPGGEGYGYTF. CDR3 DNA: TGCGCCAGCAGCCGTAATCCGGGAGGAGAGGGGTATGGCTACACCTTC. The chain joins TRBV4-3 to TRBJ1-2; TRBD1 is a possible D gene (5 bases). The ends were cut back, 4 bases at V and 5 bases at J, with 20 bases in the middle. Looked up from germline, CDR1 is LGHNA and CDR2 is YSLEER. CDR3 size: 16 residues.

The rearrangement joins TRBV28 to TRBJ1-2; D not resolved. Germline loops: CDR1 MDHEN, CDR2 SYDVKM. V lost 2 bases to trimming and J lost 2 bases, with 6 bases between them. CDR3 length equals 13 residues. The CDR3 region has the DNA TGTGCCAGCAGTTTACTCAGGAACTATGGCTACACCTTC. Its protein is CASSLLRNYGYTF.

CDR3 nucleotides: TGTGCCAGCTCCCCGCGGCAGGGGGCTAGGGACACTGAAGCTTTCTTT. It specifies CASSPRQGARDTEAFF. This chain links TRBV18 with TRBJ1-1; 8 bases fit TRBD1. V shed 6 bases and J 3 bases; nucleotides not matched to a gene: 12. The germline gives CDR1 KGHSH, CDR2 LQKENI. CDR3 size: 16 residues. The full variable domain, in which reference TRBV18 and TRBJ1-1 provide the parts outside the CDR3, is NAGVMQNPRHLVRRRGQEARLRCSPMKGHSHVYWYRQLPEEGLKFMVYLQKENIIDESGMPKERFSAEFPKEGPSILRIQQVVRGDSAAYFCASSPRQGARDTEAFFGQGTRLTVV.

The chain couples TRBV6-1 to TRBJ1-5; D uncertain. Germline CDR1 reads MNHNS; CDR2 reads SASEGT. Between the trimmed V and J ends, which lost 2 bases and 12 bases, there was a span of 14 bases. The CDR3 has 13 amino acids. In DNA form, the CDR3 reads TGTGCCAGCAGTGAATATCTTGCCTTGAGCCAGCATTTT. This sequence encodes CASSEYLALSQHF.

The rearrangement uses TRBV29-1 and TRBJ1-1; D is unclear. The V gene lost 8 bases and the J gene lost 1 base, with 14 bases spanning the gap. Germline lookup yields CDR1 SQVTM and CDR2 ANQGSEA. The CDR3 sequence is 13 residues long. For the CDR3, the DNA is TGCAGCCTTTCTAAATACCAGAACACTGAAGCTTTCTTT. This codes for CSLSKYQNTEAFF.

The chain has TRBV29-1 and TRBJ1-1, with 7 bases lining up with TRBD1. The ends lost 1 base at V and 2 bases at J; junction bases unmatched: 7. Looked up from germline, CDR1 is SQVTM and CDR2 is ANQGSEA. CDR3 length equals 15 residues. The CDR3 sequence: CSVEGKGGLNTEAFF. Written as DNA, the CDR3 is TGCAGCGTTGAAGGGAAAGGGGGCCTAAACACTGAAGCTTTCTTT.

V usage is TRBV30 and J usage is TRBJ2-1; 8 bases fit TRBD1. V was pared by 5 bases and J by 8 bases, with 5 bases of the junction left unmatched. CDR1 is GTSNPN and CDR2 is SVGIG in the germline V gene (reference sequence). This CDR3 comprises 12 residues. The CDR3 region is CAWETGAHEQFF. CDR3 in DNA: TGTGCCTGGGAGACAGGGGCACATGAGCAGTTCTTC.

The chain links TRBV28 to TRBJ1-1; possibly TRBD1 for D (5 bases). Deletions cut 5 bases from V and 5 bases from J, with 15 bases between. Looked up from germline, CDR1 is MDHEN and CDR2 is SYDVKM. The CDR3 totals 14 residues. CDR3 in amino acids: CASSPGRLTTEAFF. The CDR3 nucleotides are TGTGCCAGCAGTCCAGGGAGGTTGACTACTGAAGCTTTCTTT.

The rearrangement links TRBV6-1 to TRBJ2-7; 9 bases are a match to TRBD1. The germline V gene encodes CDR1 MNHNS and CDR2 SASEGT. V lost 9 bases and J lost 6; bases outside the gene matches: 3. This CDR3 has 11 residues. Here the CDR3 reads CASYRGREQYF. CDR3 DNA sequence: TGTGCCAGTTACAGGGGGCGCGAGCAGTACTTC.

The chain combines TRBV28 with TRBJ2-3, with 13 bases that match TRBD2. The CDR3 is 16 residues long. The germline gives CDR1 MDHEN, CDR2 SYDVKM. V lost 5 bases to trimming and J lost 5 bases; unmatched junction nucleotides: 7. The CDR3, as DNA: TGTGCCAGCAGTGACGGGACTAGCGGGATGAGAGATACGCAGTATTTT. Protein product: CASSDGTSGMRDTQYF.

This chain connects TRBV19 to TRBJ1-5; 10 positions match TRBD1. The CDR3 runs 13 residues. The trim removed 7 bases at V and 6 bases at J, leaving 3 bases unmatched. Germline values: CDR1 LNHDA, CDR2 SQIVND (reference sequence). CDR3 region: CASKGQGTQPQHF. Written as DNA, the CDR3 is TGTGCCAGTAAGGGACAGGGGACTCAGCCCCAGCATTTT.

The chain uses TRBV28 and TRBJ1-4; TRBD1 agrees at 8 bases. The ends lost 4 bases at V and 8 bases at J; junction bases unmatched: 9. Per the germline V gene, CDR1 is MDHEN and CDR2 is SYDVKM. This CDR3 contains 15 residues. The CDR3 DNA reads as TGTGCCAGCAGTTCCCCCCGGGACAGGAAAGAAAAACTGTTTTTT. Amino acid sequence: CASSSPRDRKEKLFF. Looking up the rest from reference TRBV28 and TRBJ1-4 gives the full variable domain: DVKVTQSSRYLVKRTGEKVFLECVQDMDHENMFWYRQDPGLGLRLIYFSYDVKMKEKGDIPEGYSVSREKKERFSLILESASTNQTSMYLCASSSPRDRKEKLFFGSGTQLSVL.

The CDR3 protein is CASTINGVGQPQHF. For the CDR3, the DNA is TGTGCCAGTACCATAAACGGGGTAGGTCAGCCCCAGCATTTT. The chain joins TRBV19 to TRBJ1-5, with no clear D. The ends were cut back, 7 bases at V and 6 bases at J, with 16 bases in the middle. CDR1 LNHDA and CDR2 SQIVND come from the germline V gene (reference sequence). The CDR3 is 14 amino acids.